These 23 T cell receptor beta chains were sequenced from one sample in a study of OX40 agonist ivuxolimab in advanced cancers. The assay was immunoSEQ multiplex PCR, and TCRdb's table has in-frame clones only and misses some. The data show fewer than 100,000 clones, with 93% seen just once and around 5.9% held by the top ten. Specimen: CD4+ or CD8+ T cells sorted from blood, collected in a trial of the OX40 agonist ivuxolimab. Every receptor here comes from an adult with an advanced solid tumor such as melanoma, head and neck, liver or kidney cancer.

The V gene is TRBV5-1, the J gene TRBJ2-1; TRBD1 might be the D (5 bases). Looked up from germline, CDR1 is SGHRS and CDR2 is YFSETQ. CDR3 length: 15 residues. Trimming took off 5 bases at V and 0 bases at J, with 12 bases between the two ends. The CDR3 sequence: CASRVGRSSYNEQFF. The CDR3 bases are TGCGCCAGCAGGGTGGGGCGGAGCTCCTACAATGAGCAGTTCTTC.

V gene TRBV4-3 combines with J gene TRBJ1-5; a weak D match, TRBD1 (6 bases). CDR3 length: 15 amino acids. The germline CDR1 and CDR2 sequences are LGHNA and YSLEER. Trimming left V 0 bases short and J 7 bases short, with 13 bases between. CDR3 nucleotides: TGCGCCAGCAGCCAAGATGAGGGGGTCGGGCAGCCCCAGCATTTT. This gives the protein CASSQDEGVGQPQHF.

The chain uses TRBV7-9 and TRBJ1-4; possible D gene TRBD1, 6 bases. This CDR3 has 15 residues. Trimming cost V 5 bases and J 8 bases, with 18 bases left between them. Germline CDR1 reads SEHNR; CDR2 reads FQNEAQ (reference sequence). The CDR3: CASSHPTDSREKLFF. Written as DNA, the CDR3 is TGTGCCAGCAGCCATCCCACGGACAGCCGGGAAAAACTGTTTTTT.

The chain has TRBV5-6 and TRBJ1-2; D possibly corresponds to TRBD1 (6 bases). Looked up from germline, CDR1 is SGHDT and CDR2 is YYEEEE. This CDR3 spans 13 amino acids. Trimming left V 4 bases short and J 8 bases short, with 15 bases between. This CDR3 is CASSPGGGWGYTF. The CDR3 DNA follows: TGTGCCAGCAGCCCCGGTGGGGGCTGGGGCTACACCTTC. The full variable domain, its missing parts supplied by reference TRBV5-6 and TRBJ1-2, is DAGVTQSPTHLIKTRGQQVTLRCSPKSGHDTVSWYQQALGQGPQFIFQYYEEEERQRGNFPDRFSGHQFPNYSSELNVNALLLGDSALYLCASSPGGGWGYTFGSGTRLTVV.

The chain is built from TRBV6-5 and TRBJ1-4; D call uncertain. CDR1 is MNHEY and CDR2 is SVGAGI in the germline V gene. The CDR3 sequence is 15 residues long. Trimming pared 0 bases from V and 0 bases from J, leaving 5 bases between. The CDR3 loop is CASSYSPATNEKLFF. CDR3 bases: TGTGCCAGCAGTTACTCACCAGCAACTAATGAAAAACTGTTTTTT.

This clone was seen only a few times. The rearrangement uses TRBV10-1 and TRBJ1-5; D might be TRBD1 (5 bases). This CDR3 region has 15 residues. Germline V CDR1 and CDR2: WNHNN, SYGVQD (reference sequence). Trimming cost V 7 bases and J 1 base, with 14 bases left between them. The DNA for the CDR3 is TGCGCCAGCACTGGAGGGGAGGGAAGCAATCAGCCCCAGCATTTT. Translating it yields CASTGGEGSNQPQHF.

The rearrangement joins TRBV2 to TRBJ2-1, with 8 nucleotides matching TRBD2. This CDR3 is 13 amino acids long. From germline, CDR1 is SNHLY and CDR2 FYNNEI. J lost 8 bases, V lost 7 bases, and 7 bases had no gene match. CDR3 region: CASTGGLGDEQFF. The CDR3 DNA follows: TGTGCCAGCACGGGGGGGCTCGGAGATGAGCAGTTCTTC.

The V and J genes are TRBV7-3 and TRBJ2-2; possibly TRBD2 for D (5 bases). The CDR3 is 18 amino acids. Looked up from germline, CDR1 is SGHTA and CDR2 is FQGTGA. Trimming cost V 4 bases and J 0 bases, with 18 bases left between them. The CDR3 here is CASSSPLAQYANTGELFF. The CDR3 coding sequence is TGTGCCAGCAGCTCGCCTCTAGCACAGTACGCGAACACCGGGGAGCTGTTTTTT. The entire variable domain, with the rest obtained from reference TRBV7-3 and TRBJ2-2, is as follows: GAGVSQTPSNKVTEKGKYVELRCDPISGHTALYWYRQSLGQGPEFLIYFQGTGAADDSGLPNDRFFAVRPEGSVSTLKIQRTERGDSAVYLCASSSPLAQYANTGELFFGEGSRLTVL.

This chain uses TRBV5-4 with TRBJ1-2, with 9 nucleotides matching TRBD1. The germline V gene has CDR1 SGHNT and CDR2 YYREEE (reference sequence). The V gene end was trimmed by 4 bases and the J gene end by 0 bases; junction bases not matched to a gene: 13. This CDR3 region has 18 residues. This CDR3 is CASSPFLTGTGSNYGYTF. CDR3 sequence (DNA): TGTGCCAGCAGCCCTTTTCTTACCGGGACAGGGTCTAACTATGGCTACACCTTC.

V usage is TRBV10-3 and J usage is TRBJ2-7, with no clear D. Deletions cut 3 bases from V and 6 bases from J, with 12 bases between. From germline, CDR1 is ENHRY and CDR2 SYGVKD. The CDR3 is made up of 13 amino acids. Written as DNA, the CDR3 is TGTGCCATCAGTGATCCTTCTGGGCCCGAGCAGTACTTC. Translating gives CAISDPSGPEQYF.

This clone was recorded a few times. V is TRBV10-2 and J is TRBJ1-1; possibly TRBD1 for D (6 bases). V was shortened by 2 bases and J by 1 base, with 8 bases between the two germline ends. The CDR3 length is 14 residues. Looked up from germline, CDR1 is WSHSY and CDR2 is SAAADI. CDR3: CASSEGTWNTEAFF. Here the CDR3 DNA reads TGCGCCAGCAGTGAGGGGACATGGAACACTGAAGCTTTCTTT.

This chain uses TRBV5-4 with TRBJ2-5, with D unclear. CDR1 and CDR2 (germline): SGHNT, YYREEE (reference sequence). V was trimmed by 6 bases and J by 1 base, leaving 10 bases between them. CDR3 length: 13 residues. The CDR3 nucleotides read TGTGCCAGCAACCTCAGAGGCCAAGAGACCCAGTACTTC. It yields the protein CASNLRGQETQYF.

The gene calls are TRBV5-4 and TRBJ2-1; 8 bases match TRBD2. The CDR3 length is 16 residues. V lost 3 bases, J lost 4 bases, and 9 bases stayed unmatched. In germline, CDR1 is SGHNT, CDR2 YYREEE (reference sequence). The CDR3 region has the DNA TGTGCCAGCAGCTGGGGGCTAGCGGGTCATTACAATGAGCAGTTCTTC. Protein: CASSWGLAGHYNEQFF.

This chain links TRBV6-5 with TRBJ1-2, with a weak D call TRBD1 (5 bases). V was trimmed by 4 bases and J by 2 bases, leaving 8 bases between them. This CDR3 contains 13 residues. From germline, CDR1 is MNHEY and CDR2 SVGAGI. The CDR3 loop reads CASSSGLNYGYTF. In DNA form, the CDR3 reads TGTGCCAGCAGTTCAGGGTTAAACTATGGCTACACCTTC.

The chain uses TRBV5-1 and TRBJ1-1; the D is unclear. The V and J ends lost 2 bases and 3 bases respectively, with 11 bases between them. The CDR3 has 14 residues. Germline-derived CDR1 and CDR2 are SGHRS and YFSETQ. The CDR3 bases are TGCGCCAGCAGCTTCTCGCCATCGGACACTGAAGCTTTCTTT. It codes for CASSFSPSDTEAFF.

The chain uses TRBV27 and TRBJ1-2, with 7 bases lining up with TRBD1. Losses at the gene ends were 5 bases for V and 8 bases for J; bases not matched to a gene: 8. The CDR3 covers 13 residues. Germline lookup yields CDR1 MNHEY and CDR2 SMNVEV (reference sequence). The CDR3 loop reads CASSVGGDRGYTF. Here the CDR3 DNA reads TGTGCCAGCAGTGTAGGGGGGGACAGAGGCTACACCTTC.

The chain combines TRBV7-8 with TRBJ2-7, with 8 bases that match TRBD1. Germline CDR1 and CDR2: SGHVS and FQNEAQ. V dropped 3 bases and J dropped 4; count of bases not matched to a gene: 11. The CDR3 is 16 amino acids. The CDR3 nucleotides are TGTGCCAGCAGCTTGGTTCATGCAGGGGGCGGGTACGAGCAGTACTTC. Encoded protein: CASSLVHAGGGYEQYF.

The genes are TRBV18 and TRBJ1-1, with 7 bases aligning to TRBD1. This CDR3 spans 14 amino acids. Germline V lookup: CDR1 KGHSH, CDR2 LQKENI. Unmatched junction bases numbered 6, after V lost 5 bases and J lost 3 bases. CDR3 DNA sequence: TGTGCCAGCTCAAGGGGGCATGGGGACACTGAAGCTTTCTTT. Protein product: CASSRGHGDTEAFF.

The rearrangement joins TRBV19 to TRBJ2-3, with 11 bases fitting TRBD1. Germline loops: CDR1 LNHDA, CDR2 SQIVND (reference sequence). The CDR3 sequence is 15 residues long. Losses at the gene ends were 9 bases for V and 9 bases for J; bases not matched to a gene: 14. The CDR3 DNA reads TGTGCCAGCACACCGGGACAGGGGGTCGTTGGGACGCAGTATTTT. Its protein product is CASTPGQGVVGTQYF. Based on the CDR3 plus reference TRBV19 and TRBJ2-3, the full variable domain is DGGITQSPKYLFRKEGQNVTLSCEQNLNHDAMYWYRQDPGQGLRLIYYSQIVNDFQKGDIAEGYSVSREKKESFPLTVTSAQKNPTAFYLCASTPGQGVVGTQYFGPGTRLTVL.

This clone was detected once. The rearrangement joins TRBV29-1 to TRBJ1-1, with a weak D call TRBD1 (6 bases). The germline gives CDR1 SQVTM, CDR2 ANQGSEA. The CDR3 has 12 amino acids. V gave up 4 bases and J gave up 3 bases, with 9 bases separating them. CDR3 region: CSVATGYTEAFF. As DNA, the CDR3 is TGCAGCGTTGCTACAGGGTACACTGAAGCTTTCTTT. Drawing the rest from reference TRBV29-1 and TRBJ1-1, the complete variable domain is SAVISQKPSRDICQRGTSLTIQCQVDSQVTMMFWYRQQPGQSLTLIATANQGSEATYESGFVIDKFPISRPNLTFSTLTVSNMSPEDSSIYLCSVATGYTEAFFGQGTRLTVV.

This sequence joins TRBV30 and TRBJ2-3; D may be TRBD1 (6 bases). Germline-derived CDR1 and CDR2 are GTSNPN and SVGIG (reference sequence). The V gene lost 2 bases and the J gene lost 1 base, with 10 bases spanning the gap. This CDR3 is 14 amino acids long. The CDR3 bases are TGTGCCTGGAGTTCGTCAGGGGGCACAGATACGCAGTATTTT. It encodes CAWSSSGGTDTQYF.

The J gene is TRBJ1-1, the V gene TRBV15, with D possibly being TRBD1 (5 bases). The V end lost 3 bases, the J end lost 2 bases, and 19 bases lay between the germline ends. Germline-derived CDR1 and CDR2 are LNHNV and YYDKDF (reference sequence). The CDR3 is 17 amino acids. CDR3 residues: CATSSLHLGRENTEAFF. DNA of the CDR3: TGTGCCACCAGCAGCCTACACCTGGGACGGGAAAACACTGAAGCTTTCTTT.

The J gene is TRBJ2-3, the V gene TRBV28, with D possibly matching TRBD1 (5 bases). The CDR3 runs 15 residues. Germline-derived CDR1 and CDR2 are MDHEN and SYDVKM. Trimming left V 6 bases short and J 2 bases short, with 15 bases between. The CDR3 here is CASSFLRASTDTQYF. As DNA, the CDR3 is TGTGCCAGCAGCTTCCTCAGGGCCTCCACAGATACGCAGTATTTT.